The sequence of this TCR beta chain was determined in a study of early T cells in non-severe SARS-CoV-2 infection. TCRdb re-called the 5' RACE reads with MiXCR, one entry per CDR3 protein. This table has more than 65,000 distinct CDR3 sequences, around 13% appearing once. This clonotype was recorded a few times. The CDR3 has 15 residues. V gave up 3 bases and J gave up 2 bases, with 13 bases separating them. The TCR was taken from an adult who was a healthcare worker with PCR-confirmed SARS-CoV-2 infection or an uninfected control (not recorded which). The V gene is TRBV12-3 or TRBV12-4, the J gene TRBJ1-2; TRBD1 is a possible D gene (5 bases). Input material: whole blood. The CDR3 loop is CASSLVGVPNYGYTF. The CDR3 coding sequence is TGTGCCAGCAGTTTGGTAGGGGTACCAAACTATGGCTACACCTTC.